This TCR beta chain originates from a study of T cells in Graves' hyperthyroidism and ophthalmopathy. Study-wide results and limits: Expanded thyroid clonotypes (above 0.001) were mostly also found in blood.

Out of over 9 ml of fresh peripheral blood came the PBMCs. Germline-derived CDR1 and CDR2 are DFQATT and SNEGSKA (reference sequence). V lost 7 bases to trimming and J lost 6 bases, with 22 bases between them. The CDR3 extends over 15 amino acids. The investigators amplified TCR beta CDR3 regions from RNA transcripts. A set of HTBI primers served as the primers for a first-round RT-PCR of the TCR CDR3. From the multiplex PCR reads, TCRdb called clonotypes with MiXCR, one entry per CDR3 protein. The sample contains 650,000 to 700,000 distinct CDR3 sequences, 15% to 20% of which appear only once. The sample holds a few counts of this clonotype. Its antigen is not identified.

The gene calls are TRBV20-1 and TRBJ2-1; D is uncertain. The sequence derives from a man over 45 with Graves' hyperthyroidism. Sequencing input: blood. CDR3 sequence: CSVLIDLLYGNEQFF. CDR3 nucleotide sequence: TGCAGTGTCTTGATTGACCTGCTGTATGGCAATGAGCAGTTCTTC.